This paragraph reports one TCR beta chain. No antigen is known for it. This sample also contains other DNA sequences that code for the same CDR3. Germline V gene lookup returns CDR1 LNHDA and CDR2 SQIVND (reference sequence). V lost 5 bases to trimming and J lost 2 bases, with 8 bases between them. The CDR3 is 13 residues long. Both subsets, CD45RA+ naive and CD45RA-negative memory, were split from the CD4+ cells. The sample comes from a study of shared clonotypes between healthy human individuals. Study-level results: A generally larger estimated richness was seen in naive subsets than in memory subsets.

TCRdb keeps only in-frame clones here, not all; method: immunoSEQ multiplex PCR. The sample has approximately 2.5 million clones, roughly 92% seen once; the top ten hold under 0.15%. The receptor's source is a man between 18 and 29 years old in good health. The chain joins TRBV19 to TRBJ2-3, with unresolved D. The sample taken for sequencing was naive CD4+ T cells sorted from blood. This sample's subset: CD45RA+ positively selected. As DNA, the CDR3 is TGTGCCAGTAGTTCTCAAATCACAGATACGCAGTATTTT. As protein: CASSSQITDTQYF. Using reference TRBV19 and TRBJ2-3 for the parts outside the CDR3, the full variable domain is DGGITQSPKYLFRKEGQNVTLSCEQNLNHDAMYWYRQDPGQGLRLIYYSQIVNDFQKGDIAEGYSVSREKKESFPLTVTSAQKNPTAFYLCASSSQITDTQYFGPGTRLTVL.